A selection of T cell receptor beta chains follows, all from one sample in a study of T cell changes during pregnancy in multiple sclerosis. Using immunoSEQ multiplex PCR, the repertoire was profiled, and TCRdb retains in-frame clones only, with some absent. Altogether some 80,000 clones are present, roughly 92% being singletons, with the ten largest covering roughly 2.5%. The sample consisted of peripheral blood, taken in the first trimester of pregnancy. These receptors were taken from a female donor with multiple sclerosis, enrolled in a pregnancy study. Each CDR3 is given with its conserved first and last residue. Fields, in order: clone size, J gene, D gene, V gene, CDR3 DNA, CDR3 protein. D genes are given only for firm matches. Size is omitted from some rows. Given values are once, few, many or a class for expanded clones.

>.|TRBJ1-1|TRBD1|TRBV15
TGTGCCACCAGCAGAGAAGCCGGGACAGGGGGTATTGTTGAAGCTTTCTTT
CATSREAGTGGIVEAFF
>.|TRBJ2-7|.|TRBV5-6
TGTGCCAGCAGCTTGTGGCCAGGCTACGAGCAGTACTTC
CASSLWPGYEQYF
>.|TRBJ2-4|.|TRBV5-1
TGCGCCAGCAGCCCCCTGGGAGCGAGGTCCAAAAACATTCAGTACTTC
CASSPLGARSKNIQYF
>.|TRBJ2-7|TRBD2|TRBV11-3
TGTGCCAGCAGCCCCTCTAGCGGGGGGCCCTACGAGCAGTACTTC
CASSPSSGGPYEQYF
>.|TRBJ2-7|.|TRBV13
TGTGCCAGCAGCTTAAGCCCCCAGGGCGCACACGAGCAGTACTTC
CASSLSPQGAHEQYF
>.|TRBJ1-4|.|TRBV4-3
TGCGCCAGCAGCCTATCTAAGACAGGAATGCACGAAAAACTGTTTTTT
CASSLSKTGMHEKLFF
>.|TRBJ1-5|.|TRBV29-1
TGCAGCGTTGGTGAACAGGGCAATCAGCCCCAGCATTTT
CSVGEQGNQPQHF
>.|TRBJ1-2|TRBD1|TRBV7-6
TGTGCCAGCAGCTTTGAGACAAGGGACAGGGAAATCCCGTGCTACACCTTC
CASSFETRDREIPCYTF
>.|TRBJ2-5|.|TRBV7-2
TGTGCCAGCAGCTTTCCCGGGTCCGACCAAGAGACCCAGTACTTC
CASSFPGSDQETQYF
>.|TRBJ1-1|.|TRBV27
TGTGCCAGCACTTTGGGCAGCGAAGCTTTCTTT
CASTLGSEAFF
>.|TRBJ2-7|.|TRBV27
TGTGCCAGCAGTTTAGGGCAGTTAGCCTACGAGCAGTACTTC
CASSLGQLAYEQYF
>.|TRBJ1-1|.|TRBV11-3
TGTGCCAGCAGCTTAGGAGAAATGAGCACTGAAGCTTTCTTT
CASSLGEMSTEAFF
>.|TRBJ1-2|.|TRBV18
TGTGCCAGCTCACAGAGCGGGACATCCAAAATAGTCGGCTACACCTTC
CASSQSGTSKIVGYTF
>.|TRBJ2-7|TRBD2|TRBV9
TGTGCCAGCAGCGGATCGGGGGGGCCTTACGAGCAGTACTTC
CASSGSGGPYEQYF
>.|TRBJ2-5|.|TRBV12-5
TGTGCTAGTGTCCCGGACTTAGGGGAGACCCAGTACTTC
CASVPDLGETQYF
>.|TRBJ2-1|.|TRBV7-3
TGTGCCAGCAGTGTGGGTGCGGCCAATGAGCAGTTCTTC
CASSVGAANEQFF
>.|TRBJ2-3|TRBD2|TRBV19
TGTGCCAGTAGTCTGGGACTAGCGTCCGATACGCAGTATTTT
CASSLGLASDTQYF
>.|TRBJ2-1|TRBD2|TRBV28
TGTGCCAGCAGAAACGGACTAGCGGGAGTCGGTGAGCAGTTCTTC
CASRNGLAGVGEQFF
>once|TRBJ2-1|.|TRBV30
TGTGCCTGGAGTCGGCAGGGGTCCTACAATGAGCAGTTCTTC
CAWSRQGSYNEQFF
>once|TRBJ1-4|.|TRBV15
TGTGCCACCAGGGTTACAGGTGAAGAGGAAAAACTGTTTTTT
CATRVTGEEEKLFF
>.|TRBJ2-2|TRBD2|TRBV4-1
TGCGCCAGCAGCCAAGAGACTAGCGCCTATCTCGCGAACACCGGGGAGCTGTTTTTT
CASSQETSAYLANTGELFF
>.|TRBJ2-7|TRBD2|TRBV7-2
TGTGCCAGCAGCTTAGCGGGTGGTAGCGGGTTCTCCTACGAGCAGTACTTC
CASSLAGGSGFSYEQYF